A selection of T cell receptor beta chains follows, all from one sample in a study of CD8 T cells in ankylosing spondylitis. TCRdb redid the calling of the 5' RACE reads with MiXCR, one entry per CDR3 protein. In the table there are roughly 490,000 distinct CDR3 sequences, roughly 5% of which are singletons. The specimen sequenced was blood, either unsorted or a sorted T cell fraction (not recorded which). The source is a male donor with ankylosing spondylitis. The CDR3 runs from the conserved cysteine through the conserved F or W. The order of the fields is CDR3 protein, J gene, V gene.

CDR3: CASSQDSGEKNIQYF
J: TRBJ2-4
V: TRBV4-3

CDR3: CSVGVGQGYEQYF
J: TRBJ2-7
V: TRBV29-1

CDR3: CASSALLHLYGYTF
J: TRBJ1-2
V: TRBV7-2

CDR3: CSAIQGRDYGYTF
J: TRBJ1-2
V: TRBV20-1

CDR3: CASRNLRGSPFQYGYTF
J: TRBJ1-2
V: TRBV6-1

CDR3: CSARRYQGAITYEQYF
J: TRBJ2-7
V: TRBV20-1

CDR3: CASSTIGGDQPQHF
J: TRBJ1-5
V: TRBV18

CDR3: CSAPPLSGTSGQETQYF
J: TRBJ2-5
V: TRBV20-1

CDR3: CASSFGGQALNQPQHF
J: TRBJ1-5
V: TRBV7-9

CDR3: CASHLWGADTQYF
J: TRBJ2-3
V: TRBV25-1

CDR3: CAIRRGVELNTEAFF
J: TRBJ1-1
V: TRBV10-3

CDR3: CSAALSGGEETQYF
J: TRBJ2-5
V: TRBV20-1

CDR3: CSAREGPDLYNEQFF
J: TRBJ2-1
V: TRBV20-1

CDR3: CSARGYGRGNEKLFF
J: TRBJ1-4
V: TRBV20-1

CDR3: CAISDLGADWYF
J: TRBJ2-5
V: TRBV10-3

CDR3: CASSLARGEQFF
J: TRBJ2-1
V: TRBV7-2

CDR3: CASSLGRGRVDEQFF
J: TRBJ2-1
V: TRBV5-1

CDR3: CASSLAGVLPPEAFF
J: TRBJ1-1
V: TRBV12-3/TRBV12-4

CDR3: CASSQDIGTGGETQYF
J: TRBJ2-5
V: TRBV4-3

CDR3: CASSLTDRVYAYEQYF
J: TRBJ2-7
V: TRBV5-1

CDR3: CASRRGDSPLHF
J: TRBJ1-6
V: TRBV7-8

CDR3: CASSLASLAVLGTGELFF
J: TRBJ2-2
V: TRBV5-1

CDR3: CASSLDPTGTDEYF
J: TRBJ2-7
V: TRBV5-1

CDR3: CSVERSPDGGTQYF
J: TRBJ2-5
V: TRBV29-1

CDR3: CASSVPAPDTQYF
J: TRBJ2-3
V: TRBV28

CDR3: CASSSRTASYEQYF
J: TRBJ2-7
V: TRBV5-1

CDR3: CSGWGIAGRDTDTQYF
J: TRBJ2-3
V: TRBV29-1

CDR3: CASSLGGANVLTF
J: TRBJ2-6
V: TRBV7-2

CDR3: CSAQYSLTDTQYF
J: TRBJ2-3
V: TRBV20-1

CDR3: CASSKALGNEQFF
J: TRBJ2-1
V: TRBV21-1

CDR3: CASSPTSGTGETQYF
J: TRBJ2-5
V: TRBV7-2

CDR3: CSLTRWGNEQFF
J: TRBJ2-1
V: TRBV20-1

CDR3: CAAGLVRGDSPLHF
J: TRBJ1-6
V: TRBV6-1

CDR3: CASATETNTEAFF
J: TRBJ1-1
V: TRBV12-5

CDR3: CATSRWVETQYF
J: TRBJ2-5
V: TRBV28

CDR3: CASSFQGLDTEAFF
J: TRBJ1-1
V: TRBV12-3/TRBV12-4

CDR3: CASSHLQDEQFF
J: TRBJ2-1
V: TRBV3-1

CDR3: CASSIVGQGAYGYTF
J: TRBJ1-2
V: TRBV7-2

CDR3: CASSSAGILNYYEQYF
J: TRBJ2-7
V: TRBV12-3/TRBV12-4

CDR3: CASSFGGRAFDEQYF
J: TRBJ2-7
V: TRBV5-1

CDR3: CASSQGRNYGYTF
J: TRBJ1-2
V: TRBV4-2

CDR3: CASSRWSWNIQYF
J: TRBJ2-4
V: TRBV6-1

CDR3: CASSQNPRQGLDGYTF
J: TRBJ1-2
V: TRBV5-3

CDR3: CASSQASGRALTGELFF
J: TRBJ2-2
V: TRBV4-2

CDR3: CASSHGTVGEQYF
J: TRBJ2-7
V: TRBV12-3/TRBV12-4

CDR3: CASRVENEQYF
J: TRBJ2-7
V: TRBV2

CDR3: CASSLTPGQGEADTQYF
J: TRBJ2-3
V: TRBV12-3/TRBV12-4

CDR3: CASSTTGGDGYTF
J: TRBJ1-2
V: TRBV7-9

CDR3: CASSSQGSGFLTEAFF
J: TRBJ1-1
V: TRBV5-1

CDR3: CATKTGTEAFF
J: TRBJ1-1
V: TRBV27

CDR3: CASSPRRTGTYEQYF
J: TRBJ2-7
V: TRBV11-1

CDR3: CASRGRGYGYTF
J: TRBJ1-2
V: TRBV6-5

CDR3: CASSYLGDRRTDTQYF
J: TRBJ2-3
V: TRBV6-2/TRBV6-3

CDR3: CAISAQGLQGSYEQYF
J: TRBJ2-7
V: TRBV10-3